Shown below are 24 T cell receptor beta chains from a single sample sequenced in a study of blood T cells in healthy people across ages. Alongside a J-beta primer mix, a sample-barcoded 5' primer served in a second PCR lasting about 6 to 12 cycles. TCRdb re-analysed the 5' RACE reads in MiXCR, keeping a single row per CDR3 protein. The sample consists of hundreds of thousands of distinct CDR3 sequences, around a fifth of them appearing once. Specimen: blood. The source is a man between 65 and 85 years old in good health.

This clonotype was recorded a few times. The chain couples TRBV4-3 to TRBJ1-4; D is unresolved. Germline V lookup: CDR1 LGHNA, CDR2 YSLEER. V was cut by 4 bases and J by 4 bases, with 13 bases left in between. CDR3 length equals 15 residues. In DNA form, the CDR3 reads TGCGCCAGCAGCCCCCTCCTCCGGGGTAATGAAAAACTGTTTTTT. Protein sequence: CASSPLLRGNEKLFF.

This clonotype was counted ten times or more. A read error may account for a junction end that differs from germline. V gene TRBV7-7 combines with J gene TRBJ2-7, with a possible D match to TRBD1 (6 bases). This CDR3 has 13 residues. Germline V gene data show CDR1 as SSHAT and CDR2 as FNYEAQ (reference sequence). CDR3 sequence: CASSFGTNYEQYF. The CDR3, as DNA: TGTGCTAGCAGCTTCGGGACAAACTACGAGCAGTACTTC.

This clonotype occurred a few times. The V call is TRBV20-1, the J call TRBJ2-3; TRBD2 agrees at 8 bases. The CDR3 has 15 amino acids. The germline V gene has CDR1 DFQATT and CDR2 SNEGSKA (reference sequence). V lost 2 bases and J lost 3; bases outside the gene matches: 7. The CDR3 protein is CSARLHSGSTDTQYF. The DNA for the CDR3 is TGCAGTGCTAGATTACACAGCGGGAGTACAGATACGCAGTATTTT.

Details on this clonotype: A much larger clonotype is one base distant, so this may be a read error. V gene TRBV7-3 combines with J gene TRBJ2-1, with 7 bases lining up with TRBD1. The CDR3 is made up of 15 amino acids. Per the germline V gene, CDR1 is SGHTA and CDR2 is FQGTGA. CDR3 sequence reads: CAGSPRGKSYNEQFF. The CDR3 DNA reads TGTGCCGGCAGCCCCAGGGGGAAATCCTACAATGAGCAGTTCTTC.

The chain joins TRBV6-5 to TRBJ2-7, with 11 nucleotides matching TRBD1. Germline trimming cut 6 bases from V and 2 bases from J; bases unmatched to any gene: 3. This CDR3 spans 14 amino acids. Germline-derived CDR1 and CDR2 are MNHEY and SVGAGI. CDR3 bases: TGTGCCAGCAGATTGGGACAGGGGGCCTACGAGCAGTACTTC. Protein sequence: CASRLGQGAYEQYF.

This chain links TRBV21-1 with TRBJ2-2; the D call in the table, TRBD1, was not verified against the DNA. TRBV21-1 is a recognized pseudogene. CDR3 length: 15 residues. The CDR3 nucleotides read TGTGCCAGCAGCAGCTTATTCAGGGGTATCGGGGAGCTGTTTTTT. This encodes CASSSLFRGIGELFF.

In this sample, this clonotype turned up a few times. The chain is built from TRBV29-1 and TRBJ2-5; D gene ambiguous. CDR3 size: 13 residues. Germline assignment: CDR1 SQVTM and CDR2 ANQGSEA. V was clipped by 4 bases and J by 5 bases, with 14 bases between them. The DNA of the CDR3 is TGCAGCGTTGCAGGTGATCCTTGGGAGACCCAGTACTTC. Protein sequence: CSVAGDPWETQYF.

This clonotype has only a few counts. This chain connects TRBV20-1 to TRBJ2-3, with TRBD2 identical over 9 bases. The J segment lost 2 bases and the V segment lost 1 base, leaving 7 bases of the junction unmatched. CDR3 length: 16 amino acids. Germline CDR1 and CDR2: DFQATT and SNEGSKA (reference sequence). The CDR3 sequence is CSARVASGAHTDTQYF. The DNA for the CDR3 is TGCAGTGCTAGAGTTGCTAGCGGGGCCCACACAGATACGCAGTATTTT.

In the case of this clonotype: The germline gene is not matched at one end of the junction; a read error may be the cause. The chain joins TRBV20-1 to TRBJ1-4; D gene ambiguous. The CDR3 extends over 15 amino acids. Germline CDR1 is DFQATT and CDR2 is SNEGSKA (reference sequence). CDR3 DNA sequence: TGCAGTGCTCCTCGAGGGTGGATCACTAACGAAAAACTGTTTTTT. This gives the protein CSAPRGWITNEKLFF.

CDR3: CASRAEGVGEQYF. The CDR3 DNA reads as TGTGCCAGCAGAGCGGAAGGGGTGGGCGAGCAGTACTTC. The V gene is TRBV3-1, the J gene TRBJ2-7; D is perhaps TRBD1 or TRBD2 (5 bases each). This CDR3 contains 13 residues. Germline V lookup: CDR1 LGHDT, CDR2 YNNKEL (reference sequence). V dropped 6 bases and J dropped 6 bases, with 15 bases sitting between them.

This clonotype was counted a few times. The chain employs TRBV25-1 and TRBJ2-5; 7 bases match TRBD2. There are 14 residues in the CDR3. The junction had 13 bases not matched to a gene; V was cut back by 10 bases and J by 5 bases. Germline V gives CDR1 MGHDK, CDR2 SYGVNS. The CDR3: CATGLGLPGETQYF. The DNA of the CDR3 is TGTGCCACCGGACTGGGACTACCAGGGGAGACCCAGTACTTC.

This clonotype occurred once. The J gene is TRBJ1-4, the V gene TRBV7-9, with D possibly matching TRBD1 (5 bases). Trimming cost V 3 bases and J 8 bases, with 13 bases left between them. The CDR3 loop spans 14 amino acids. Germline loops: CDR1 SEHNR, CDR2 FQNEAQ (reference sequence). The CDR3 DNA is TGTGCCAGCAGCTTGTGGGACGGAGGGGAAAAACTGTTTTTT. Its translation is CASSLWDGGEKLFF.

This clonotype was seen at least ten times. CDR3 nucleotides: TGTGCCAGCAGTTTCACAGGCAACTATGGCTACACCTTC. Amino acids: CASSFTGNYGYTF. This chain uses TRBV28 with TRBJ1-2; weak D call: TRBD1 (5 bases). Germline loops: CDR1 MDHEN, CDR2 SYDVKM. The CDR3 extends over 13 amino acids. Trimming pared 3 bases from V and 2 bases from J, leaving 7 bases between.

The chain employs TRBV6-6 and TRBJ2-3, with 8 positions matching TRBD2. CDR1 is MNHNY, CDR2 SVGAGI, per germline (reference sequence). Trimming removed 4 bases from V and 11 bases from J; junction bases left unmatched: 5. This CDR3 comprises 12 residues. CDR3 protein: CASSWTSLEQYF. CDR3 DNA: TGTGCCAGCAGTTGGACTAGCCTCGAGCAGTATTTT.

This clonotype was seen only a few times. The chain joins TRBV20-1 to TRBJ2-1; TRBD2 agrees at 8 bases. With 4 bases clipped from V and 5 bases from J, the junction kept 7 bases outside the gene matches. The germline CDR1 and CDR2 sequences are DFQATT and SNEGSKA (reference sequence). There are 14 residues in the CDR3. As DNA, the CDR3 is TGCAGTGCTACCAGAGCGGGAGAACACAATGAGCAGTTCTTC. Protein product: CSATRAGEHNEQFF.

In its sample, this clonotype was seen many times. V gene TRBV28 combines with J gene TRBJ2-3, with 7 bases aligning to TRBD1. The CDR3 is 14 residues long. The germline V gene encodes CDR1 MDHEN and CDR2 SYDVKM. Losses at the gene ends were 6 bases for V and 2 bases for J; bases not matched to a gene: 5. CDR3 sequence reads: CASSRGGPTDTQYF. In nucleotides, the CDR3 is TGTGCCAGCAGCCGAGGGGGCCCCACAGATACGCAGTATTTT.

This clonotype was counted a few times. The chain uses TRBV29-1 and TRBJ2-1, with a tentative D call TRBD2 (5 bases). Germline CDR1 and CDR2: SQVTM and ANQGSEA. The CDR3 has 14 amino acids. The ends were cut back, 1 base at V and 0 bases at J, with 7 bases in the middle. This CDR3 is CSVEVGSSYNEQFF. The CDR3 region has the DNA TGCAGCGTTGAAGTGGGGAGCTCCTACAATGAGCAGTTCTTC.

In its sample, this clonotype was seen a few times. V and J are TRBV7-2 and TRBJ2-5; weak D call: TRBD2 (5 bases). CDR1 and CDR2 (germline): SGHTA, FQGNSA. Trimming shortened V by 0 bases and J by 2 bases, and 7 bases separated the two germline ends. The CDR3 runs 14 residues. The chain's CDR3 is CASSLAPGQETQYF. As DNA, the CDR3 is TGTGCCAGCAGCTTAGCCCCGGGACAAGAGACCCAGTACTTC.

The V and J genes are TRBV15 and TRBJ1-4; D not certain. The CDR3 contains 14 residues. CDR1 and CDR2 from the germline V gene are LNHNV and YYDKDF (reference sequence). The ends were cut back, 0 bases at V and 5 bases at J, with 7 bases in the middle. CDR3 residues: CATSRERLNEKLFF. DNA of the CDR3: TGTGCCACCAGCAGAGAGAGGTTGAATGAAAAACTGTTTTTT.

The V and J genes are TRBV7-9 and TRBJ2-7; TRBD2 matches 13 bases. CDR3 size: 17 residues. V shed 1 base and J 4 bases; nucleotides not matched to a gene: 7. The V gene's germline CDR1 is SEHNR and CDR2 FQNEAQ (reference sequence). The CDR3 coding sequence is TGTGCCAGCAGCTTAGAGGCCTCGGGACTAGCGGGATACGAGCAGTACTTC. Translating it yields CASSLEASGLAGYEQYF. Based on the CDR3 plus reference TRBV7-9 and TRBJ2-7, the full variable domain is DTGVSQNPRHKITKRGQNVTFRCDPISEHNRLYWYRQTLGQGPEFLTYFQNEAQLEKSRLLSDRFSAERPKGSFSTLEIQRTEQGDSAMYLCASSLEASGLAGYEQYFGPGTRLTVT.

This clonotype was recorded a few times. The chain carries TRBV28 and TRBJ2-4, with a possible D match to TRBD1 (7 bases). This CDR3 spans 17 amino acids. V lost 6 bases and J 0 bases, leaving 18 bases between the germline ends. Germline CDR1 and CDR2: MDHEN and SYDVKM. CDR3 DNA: TGTGCCAGCAGGGGGACGCAGGGGGGCGTAGCCAAAAACATTCAGTACTTC. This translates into CASRGTQGGVAKNIQYF.

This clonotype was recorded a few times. The CDR3 loop reads CASSLKAGGRTLDTQYF. DNA for the CDR3: TGTGCCAGCAGCTTAAAGGCTGGCGGGAGGACCCTAGATACGCAGTATTTT. V and J are TRBV7-3 and TRBJ2-3; 8 bases fit TRBD2. Germline V gene sequence: CDR1 SGHTA, CDR2 FQGTGA. V lost 1 base and J lost 5; bases outside the gene matches: 11. The CDR3 sequence is 17 residues long.

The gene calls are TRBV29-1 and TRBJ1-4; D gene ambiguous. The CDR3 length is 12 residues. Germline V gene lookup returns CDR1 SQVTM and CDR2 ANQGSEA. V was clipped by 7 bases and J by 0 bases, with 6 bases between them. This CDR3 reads CSGRSTNEKLFF. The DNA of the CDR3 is TGCAGCGGCAGGTCAACTAATGAAAAACTGTTTTTT. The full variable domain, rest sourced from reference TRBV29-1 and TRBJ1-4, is SAVISQKPSRDICQRGTSLTIQCQVDSQVTMMFWYRQQPGQSLTLIATANQGSEATYESGFVIDKFPISRPNLTFSTLTVSNMSPEDSSIYLCSGRSTNEKLFFGSGTQLSVL.

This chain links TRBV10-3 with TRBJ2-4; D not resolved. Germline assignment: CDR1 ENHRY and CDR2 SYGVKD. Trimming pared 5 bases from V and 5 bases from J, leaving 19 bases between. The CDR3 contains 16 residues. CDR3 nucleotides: TGTGCCATCAGTCCGGGCCCCCTTGTTGTGGAAAACATTCAGTACTTC. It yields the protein CAISPGPLVVENIQYF.